The 18 T cell receptor beta chains in this list originate from one sample, sequenced in a study of beta chain features in type 1 diabetes. Study-wide results and limits: TCRB CDR3s were moderately but significantly shorter in Type 1 diabetes patients in all four CD4+ subsets.

Expressed TCRB transcripts got sequenced, as all isolated RNA was reverse transcribed. The table came from immunoSEQ multiplex PCR; TCRdb's copy has only in-frame clones and leaves some out. The table shows under 850,000 clones, with roughly 12% occurring only once. These TCRs' antigens remain unknown. Sequencing was done on a sample of naive CD4+ T cells from blood. These receptors all come from a young man with type 1 diabetes.

This clone was observed a handful of times. The J gene is TRBJ1-5, the V gene TRBV15; 8 positions agree with TRBD1. V dropped 2 bases and J dropped 2; count of bases not matched to a gene: 5. Germline CDR1 reads LNHNV; CDR2 reads YYDKDF (reference sequence). The CDR3 has 16 amino acids. CDR3 nucleotide sequence: TGTGCCACCAGCAGACCGGACAGGGTCCGCAATCAGCCCCAGCATTTT. It codes for CATSRPDRVRNQPQHF.

V is TRBV5-4 and J is TRBJ1-1; D call uncertain. V dropped 0 bases and J dropped 9 bases, with 21 bases sitting between them. The CDR3 loop spans 16 amino acids. Germline loops: CDR1 SGHNT, CDR2 YYREEE (reference sequence). DNA of the CDR3: TGTGCCAGCAGCTTGGGCCTGGCAGACCATTCCGATCAAGCTTTCTTT. It specifies CASSLGLADHSDQAFF.

The V gene is TRBV14, the J gene TRBJ2-1; D is undetermined. This CDR3 spans 14 amino acids. With 2 bases removed from V and 7 bases from J, the gap between germline ends came to 12 bases. Germline CDR1 is SGHDN and CDR2 is FVKESK. The chain's CDR3 is CASSQLWAVNEQFF. In nucleotides, the CDR3 is TGTGCCAGCAGCCAATTATGGGCGGTGAATGAGCAGTTCTTC.

V gene TRBV28 combines with J gene TRBJ2-7, with a tentative D call TRBD2 (6 bases). The length of the CDR3 is 14 residues. The V gene lost 7 bases and the J gene lost 7 bases, with 20 bases spanning the gap. Germline loops: CDR1 MDHEN, CDR2 SYDVKM. Here the CDR3 DNA reads TGTGCCAGCACCCCCGGACGGGCCGGGGGTGAGCAGTACTTC. As protein: CASTPGRAGGEQYF.

The chain recombines TRBV25-1 with TRBJ1-1, with TRBD1 matching over 7 bases. CDR1 is MGHDK, CDR2 SYGVNS, per germline. This CDR3 comprises 13 residues. With 2 bases clipped from V and 6 bases from J, the junction kept 3 bases outside the gene matches. In DNA form, the CDR3 reads TGTGCCAGCAGTGAAAGGACAGGATCTGAAGCTTTCTTT. This sequence encodes CASSERTGSEAFF.

The sample holds a few counts of this clone. The CDR3 sequence: CSVEVNLDEKLFF. CDR3 in DNA: TGCAGCGTTGAAGTCAACCTAGATGAAAAACTGTTTTTT. The V call is TRBV29-1, the J call TRBJ1-4; D gene ambiguous. This CDR3 has 13 residues. Germline V CDR1 and CDR2: SQVTM, ANQGSEA. Trimming left V 1 base short and J 6 bases short, with 9 bases between.

The chain joins TRBV18 to TRBJ1-4; no clear D gene. Germline values: CDR1 KGHSH, CDR2 LQKENI. There are 15 residues in the CDR3. Between the trimmed V and J ends, which lost 1 base and 8 bases, there was a span of 14 bases. This chain's CDR3 is CASSPRWGRGEKLFF. Here the CDR3 DNA reads TGTGCCAGCTCACCACGTTGGGGTAGAGGCGAAAAACTGTTTTTT.

V is TRBV6-1 and J is TRBJ2-3; 11 bases align to TRBD2. This CDR3 has 15 residues. The ends lost 4 bases at V and 4 bases at J; junction bases unmatched: 4. Germline lookup yields CDR1 MNHNS and CDR2 SASEGT. Here the CDR3 reads CASSGVAGGADTQYF. The DNA of the CDR3 is TGTGCCAGCAGTGGGGTAGCGGGGGGGGCAGATACGCAGTATTTT.

The chain combines TRBV4-1 with TRBJ2-1; either TRBD1 or TRBD2 may supply D (6 bases each). In germline, CDR1 is MGHRA, CDR2 YSYEKL. This CDR3 has 16 amino acids. Trimming took 0 bases from V and 0 from J, leaving 9 bases between them. The DNA of the CDR3 is TGCGCCAGCAGCCAAGATGAGGGGGGCTCCTACAATGAGCAGTTCTTC. The encoded protein is CASSQDEGGSYNEQFF.

The rearrangement joins TRBV2 to TRBJ1-5; D ambiguous. The ends were cut back, 5 bases at V and 6 bases at J, with 11 bases in the middle. Germline CDR1 and CDR2: SNHLY and FYNNEI. The CDR3 is 13 residues long. This CDR3 is CASSPRMGQPQHF. The DNA for the CDR3 is TGTGCCAGCAGTCCAAGGATGGGTCAGCCCCAGCATTTT.

This chain links TRBV27 with TRBJ1-1; D is ambiguous. In germline, CDR1 is MNHEY, CDR2 SMNVEV (reference sequence). The CDR3 runs 13 residues. The V and J ends lost 3 bases and 0 bases respectively, with 5 bases between them. The CDR3 sequence: CASSLSMNTEAFF. The CDR3 coding sequence is TGTGCCAGCAGTTTGTCGATGAACACTGAAGCTTTCTTT.

The chain uses TRBV19 and TRBJ2-3; D tentatively fits TRBD1 or TRBD2 (5 bases each). This CDR3 has 12 residues. Germline V gene data show CDR1 as LNHDA and CDR2 as SQIVND (reference sequence). V gave up 9 bases and J gave up 0 bases, with 7 bases separating them. The CDR3 spells CASGDSTDTQYF. In DNA, the CDR3 is TGTGCCAGCGGGGACAGCACAGATACGCAGTATTTT.

The V and J genes are TRBV28 and TRBJ2-7; 9 bases are a match to TRBD1. The CDR3 runs 16 residues. Germline-derived CDR1 and CDR2 are MDHEN and SYDVKM. The trim removed 4 bases at V and 6 bases at J, leaving 13 bases unmatched. The CDR3 nucleotides read TGTGCCAGCAGTTCACACAGGGGGCGCACCCTCCTCGAGCAGTACTTC. It yields the protein CASSSHRGRTLLEQYF.

This clone has a handful of counts. The rearrangement uses TRBV25-1 and TRBJ2-1; 12 bases are shared with TRBD2. CDR3 length: 17 amino acids. CDR1 MGHDK and CDR2 SYGVNS come from the germline V gene. V gave up 0 bases and J gave up 10 bases; unmatched junction bases: 10. CDR3 sequence: CASSEYRWTSGESEQFF. CDR3 nucleotides: TGTGCCAGCAGTGAATATAGGTGGACTAGCGGGGAGTCAGAGCAGTTCTTC.

The chain links TRBV10-3 to TRBJ1-2; D gene ambiguous. The length of the CDR3 is 15 residues. CDR1 is ENHRY and CDR2 is SYGVKD in the germline V gene. Trimming left V 2 bases short and J 7 bases short, with 17 bases between. The CDR3 reads CAISERAAQTVGYTF. CDR3 sequence (DNA): TGTGCCATCAGTGAGAGAGCAGCGCAAACCGTTGGCTACACCTTC.

CDR3 bases: TGTGCCAGCAGTGTAGGACTAGCGGGGCCCTACAATGAGCAGTTCTTC. This translates into CASSVGLAGPYNEQFF. The genes are TRBV2 and TRBJ2-1, with 12 bases matching TRBD2. CDR3 size: 16 residues. J was trimmed by 2 bases and V by 4 bases; bases with no gene match: 3. Germline V gene lookup returns CDR1 SNHLY and CDR2 FYNNEI. The full variable domain, in which reference TRBV2 and TRBJ2-1 provide the parts outside the CDR3, is EPEVTQTPSHQVTQMGQEVILRCVPISNHLYFYWYRQILGQKVEFLVSFYNNEISEKSEIFDDQFSVERPDGSNFTLKIRSTKLEDSAMYFCASSVGLAGPYNEQFFGPGTRLTVL.

As regards this clone: Other DNA sequences in the same sample also yield this CDR3. This chain links TRBV19 with TRBJ1-1; TRBD1 matches 7 bases. This CDR3 comprises 14 residues. Per the germline V gene, CDR1 is LNHDA and CDR2 is SQIVND (reference sequence). V shed 3 bases, J shed 2 bases, and the junction held 3 bases outside the gene matches. CDR3 sequence: CASSIDRENTEAFF. The CDR3 bases are TGTGCCAGTAGTATTGACAGGGAAAACACTGAAGCTTTCTTT. The full variable domain, its missing parts supplied by reference TRBV19 and TRBJ1-1, is DGGITQSPKYLFRKEGQNVTLSCEQNLNHDAMYWYRQDPGQGLRLIYYSQIVNDFQKGDIAEGYSVSREKKESFPLTVTSAQKNPTAFYLCASSIDRENTEAFFGQGTRLTVV.

The V and J genes are TRBV5-6 and TRBJ2-5, with D possibly being TRBD1 or TRBD2 (6 bases each). The CDR3 sequence is 16 residues long. The V and J ends lost 1 base and 1 base respectively, with 14 bases between them. In germline, CDR1 is SGHDT, CDR2 YYEEEE. CDR3 coding DNA: TGTGCCAGCAGCTTGAGGAGGGGGTACGGCCAAGAGACCCAGTACTTC. Encoded protein: CASSLRRGYGQETQYF.